The 25 T cell receptor beta chains listed next were all sequenced from one sample in a study of T cell repertoires and Cas9 in healthy adults. Sequencing used immunoSEQ multiplex PCR; TCRdb keeps in-frame clones, though not all of them. The sample lists more than 20,000 clones; over 85% were seen once. Sequencing input: CD4+ effector T cells (CD127+, CD25-, CD137-, CD154-) from PBMCs; culture status not recorded. Every receptor here comes from a human donor in good health.

This clone was counted a few times. This rearrangement joins TRBV19 to TRBJ2-1, with 8 bases matching TRBD2. J gave up 6 bases and V 2 bases, and 6 bases lay outside the gene matches. Per germline, CDR1 LNHDA and CDR2 SQIVND (reference sequence). This CDR3 contains 15 residues. This CDR3 reads CASSISGGAGNEQFF. In DNA, the CDR3 is TGTGCCAGTAGTATATCGGGGGGGGCCGGCAATGAGCAGTTCTTC.

J is TRBJ1-1 and V is TRBV2, with D tentatively TRBD1 (5 bases). V was cut by 7 bases and J by 8 bases, with 20 bases left in between. Per the germline V gene, CDR1 is SNHLY and CDR2 is FYNNEI. CDR3 length: 14 residues. The CDR3 DNA reads as TGTGCCAGCACCGCATTGGGGGGAGTAGGGGAAGCTTTCTTT. Translated: CASTALGGVGEAFF.

CDR3: CASSLRGAYNSPLHF. DNA for the CDR3: TGTGCCAGCAGCTTACGCGGGGCTTATAATTCACCCCTCCACTTT. The chain carries TRBV11-3 and TRBJ1-6, with a weak D call TRBD1 (5 bases). This CDR3 has 15 amino acids. V was shortened by 2 bases and J by 4 bases, with 9 bases between the two germline ends. CDR1 is SGHNT and CDR2 is YENEEA in the germline V gene.

The chain carries TRBV11-1 and TRBJ1-1, with D unresolved. The CDR3 length is 14 residues. Germline V gene lookup returns CDR1 SGHAT and CDR2 FQDESV (reference sequence). The V gene lost 3 bases and the J gene lost 4 bases, with 12 bases spanning the gap. The CDR3 protein is CASSFDFVSTEAFF. The CDR3 DNA is TGTGCCAGCAGCTTCGATTTCGTCTCCACTGAAGCTTTCTTT.

The chain employs TRBV30 and TRBJ2-5, with D unresolved. This CDR3 region has 12 residues. In germline, CDR1 is GTSNPN, CDR2 SVGIG (reference sequence). V was trimmed by 5 bases and J by 2 bases, leaving 9 bases between them. CDR3 DNA: TGTGCCTGGGGAGACTGGCAAGAGACCCAGTACTTC. Translated: CAWGDWQETQYF.

V gene TRBV11-2 combines with J gene TRBJ2-5, with D perhaps assigned TRBD1 or TRBD2 (7 bases each). Looked up from germline, CDR1 is SGHAT and CDR2 is FQNNGV. The germline V and J ends were trimmed by 1 base and 4 bases, with 16 bases remaining between them. The CDR3 has 16 amino acids. CDR3 coding DNA: TGTGCCAGCAGCTTAGGTCCGGGACAGCGGGGAGAGACCCAGTACTTC. Its translation: CASSLGPGQRGETQYF. Full variable domain (rest looked up from reference TRBV11-2 and TRBJ2-5): EAGVAQSPRYKIIEKRQSVAFWCNPISGHATLYWYQQILGQGPKLLIQFQNNGVVDDSQLPKDRFSAERLKGVDSTLKIQPAKLEDSAVYLCASSLGPGQRGETQYFGPGTRLLVL.

The chain carries TRBV5-1 and TRBJ1-1, with D possibly TRBD1 on 5 matching bases. Germline CDR1 is SGHRS and CDR2 is YFSETQ. V was shortened by 0 bases and J by 1 base, with 7 bases between the two germline ends. This CDR3 contains 14 residues. The CDR3 reads CASSLVQENTEAFF. CDR3 nucleotide sequence: TGCGCCAGCAGCTTGGTACAGGAGAACACTGAAGCTTTCTTT.

The rearrangement joins TRBV5-1 to TRBJ2-3; 7 bases fit TRBD1. The CDR3 loop spans 15 amino acids. Germline V CDR1 and CDR2: SGHRS, YFSETQ. After removal of 4 bases from V and 4 bases from J, the junction contained 9 bases not matched to a gene. DNA of the CDR3: TGCGCCAGCAGCCGAGGCGGACAGGCCCCAGATACGCAGTATTTT. Translation gives CASSRGGQAPDTQYF.

A word on this clone: A junction end diverges from the germline sequence, so it may reflect a read error. The V gene is TRBV10-2, the J gene TRBJ2-1, with D maybe TRBD1 (5 bases). The CDR3 runs 13 residues. CDR1 is WSHSY and CDR2 is SAAADI in the germline V gene. This CDR3 is CASSESIKWGQLF. CDR3 sequence (DNA): TGCGCCAGCAGTGAGTCGATAAAATGGGGCCAGCTCTTC.

The CDR3, as DNA: TGTGCCAGCGAACGGGAACTAAGCCTTCCCTACAATGAGCAGTTCTTC. Translated, it gives CASERELSLPYNEQFF. The chain joins TRBV5-4 to TRBJ2-1; weak D call: TRBD2 (5 bases). The CDR3 sequence is 16 residues long. Germline V lookup: CDR1 SGHNT, CDR2 YYREEE (reference sequence). V shed 7 bases and J shed 2 bases, with 19 bases lying between them. Full variable domain (missing parts from reference TRBV5-4 and TRBJ2-1): ETGVTQSPTHLIKTRGQQVTLRCSSQSGHNTVSWYQQALGQGPQFIFQYYREEENGRGNFPPRFSGLQFPNYSSELNVNALELDDSALYLCASERELSLPYNEQFFGPGTRLTVL.

V gene TRBV29-1 combines with J gene TRBJ1-5; 8 nucleotides agree with TRBD1. The V gene's germline CDR1 is SQVTM and CDR2 ANQGSEA. V gave up 6 bases and J gave up 0 bases; unmatched junction bases: 4. This CDR3 has 14 amino acids. The CDR3 DNA reads as TGCAGCGTCGGACAGGGTGGTAGCAATCAGCCCCAGCATTTT. The encoded protein is CSVGQGGSNQPQHF.

The chain combines TRBV2 with TRBJ2-7; TRBD2 aligns across 14 bases. The CDR3 is made up of 15 amino acids. V lost 6 bases and J lost 2; bases outside the gene matches: 3. Germline CDR1 is SNHLY and CDR2 is FYNNEI. The CDR3 bases are TGTGCCAGCAGAGGACTAGCGGGGGGAACCTACGAGCAGTACTTC. It specifies CASRGLAGGTYEQYF.

The rearrangement joins TRBV27 to TRBJ1-5; D remains ambiguous. Germline CDR1 is MNHEY and CDR2 is SMNVEV (reference sequence). Trimming took 3 bases from V and 4 from J, leaving 7 bases between them. The CDR3 length is 13 residues. The CDR3 nucleotides read TGTGCCAGCAGTTTTTCTCCTAATCAGCCCCAGCATTTT. Translated: CASSFSPNQPQHF.

The rearrangement joins TRBV7-2 to TRBJ2-3, with unresolved D. The CDR3 extends over 12 amino acids. Trimming removed 2 bases at V and 4 bases at J, with 4 bases between. Germline values: CDR1 SGHTA, CDR2 FQGNSA. Here the CDR3 DNA reads TGTGCCAGCAGCTTATTATCAGATACGCAGTATTTT. Translated: CASSLLSDTQYF.

The chain uses TRBV11-2 and TRBJ2-7, with 7 bases identical to TRBD2. Trimming took 0 bases from V and 4 from J; bases not matched to a gene: 9. CDR3 length: 16 amino acids. CDR1 SGHAT and CDR2 FQNNGV come from the germline V gene. CDR3 loop: CASSLDLGGIPYEQYF. CDR3 DNA: TGTGCCAGCAGCTTAGATTTGGGGGGGATTCCTTACGAGCAGTACTTC. The variable domain in full, with the rest retrieved from reference TRBV11-2 and TRBJ2-7, is EAGVAQSPRYKIIEKRQSVAFWCNPISGHATLYWYQQILGQGPKLLIQFQNNGVVDDSQLPKDRFSAERLKGVDSTLKIQPAKLEDSAVYLCASSLDLGGIPYEQYFGPGTRLTVT.

The rearrangement uses TRBV5-1 and TRBJ1-1, with a tentative D call TRBD1 (6 bases). Trimming cost V 6 bases and J 3 bases, with 12 bases left between them. Germline loops: CDR1 SGHRS, CDR2 YFSETQ. The CDR3 sequence is 13 residues long. The CDR3 reads CASMRGRDTEAFF. The CDR3 coding sequence is TGCGCCAGCATGCGGGGGCGGGACACTGAAGCTTTCTTT.

This sequence joins TRBV20-1 and TRBJ1-1; D is perhaps TRBD1 (5 bases). Per germline, CDR1 DFQATT and CDR2 SNEGSKA (reference sequence). The CDR3 runs to 11 residues. V was pared by 3 bases and J by 9 bases, with 11 bases between. In DNA form, the CDR3 reads TGCAGTGCTAGTGCAGGGAATAAAGCTTTCTTT. Translated: CSASAGNKAFF.

The rearrangement uses TRBV10-3 and TRBJ2-2; TRBD1 matches at 7 bases. The ends lost 2 bases at V and 4 bases at J; junction bases unmatched: 4. Germline CDR1 reads ENHRY; CDR2 reads SYGVKD. The CDR3 sequence is 15 residues long. This CDR3 is CAISERQGGTGELFF. CDR3 sequence (DNA): TGTGCCATCAGTGAGCGACAGGGCGGCACCGGGGAGCTGTTTTTT.

DNA of the CDR3: TGTGCCACCAGCAGAGAATCGGCAGAGCAATCTTATAGCAATCAGCCCCAGCATTTT. Translated, it gives CATSRESAEQSYSNQPQHF. The genes are TRBV15 and TRBJ1-5, with D unclear. The germline gives CDR1 LNHNV, CDR2 YYDKDF (reference sequence). Between the trimmed V and J ends, which lost 0 bases and 0 bases, there was a span of 18 bases. This CDR3 spans 19 amino acids.

This chain joins TRBV6-1 and TRBJ1-1; 7 bases match TRBD1. Trimming at V came to 5 bases and at J to 3 bases, leaving 6 bases not matched to a gene. CDR1 and CDR2 (germline): MNHNS, SASEGT. The CDR3 runs 14 residues. The CDR3 bases are TGTGCCAGCAGTTGGCAGGGGGGCGACACTGAAGCTTTCTTT. Its translation is CASSWQGGDTEAFF.

The chain is built from TRBV27 and TRBJ2-6, with 11 bases that match TRBD1. Trimming removed 5 bases from V and 0 bases from J; junction bases left unmatched: 6. The CDR3 totals 18 residues. Per the germline V gene, CDR1 is MNHEY and CDR2 is SMNVEV (reference sequence). CDR3 sequence reads: CASSRTGGRFSGANVLTF. CDR3 DNA sequence: TGTGCCAGCAGTCGGACAGGGGGCCGTTTCTCTGGGGCCAACGTCCTGACTTTC.

The chain carries TRBV7-6 and TRBJ1-6; D ambiguous. This CDR3 contains 14 residues. Trimming left V 1 base short and J 7 bases short, with 8 bases between. Germline CDR1 reads SGHVS; CDR2 reads FNYEAQ. CDR3 in DNA: TGTGCCAGCAGCTTAGATGGTACCAATTCACCCCTCCACTTT. Translation gives CASSLDGTNSPLHF. The complete variable domain, with remaining parts taken from reference TRBV7-6 and TRBJ1-6, reads GAGVSQSPRYKVTKRGQDVALRCDPISGHVSLYWYRQALGQGPEFLTYFNYEAQQDKSGLPNDRFSAERPEGSISTLTIQRTEQRDSAMYRCASSLDGTNSPLHFGNGTRLTVT.

This rearrangement joins TRBV5-5 to TRBJ1-2, with 7 bases aligning to TRBD1. The CDR3 loop spans 15 amino acids. The junction had 8 bases not matched to a gene; V was cut back by 3 bases and J by 3 bases. The germline gives CDR1 SGHKS, CDR2 YYEKEE (reference sequence). CDR3 DNA sequence: TGTGCCAGCAGCTCCCGAGGGGGCGCGGACTATGGCTACACCTTC. It specifies CASSSRGGADYGYTF.

The chain joins TRBV5-1 to TRBJ2-2, with 7 bases aligning to TRBD1. The germline V gene has CDR1 SGHRS and CDR2 YFSETQ. V lost 1 base to trimming and J lost 8 bases; unmatched junction nucleotides: 8. CDR3 length: 15 amino acids. This CDR3 reads CASSLQGDPRGELFF. The CDR3 coding sequence is TGCGCCAGCAGCTTGCAGGGGGACCCAAGGGGGGAGCTGTTTTTT. Full variable domain (missing parts from reference TRBV5-1 and TRBJ2-2): KAGVTQTPRYLIKTRGQQVTLSCSPISGHRSVSWYQQTPGQGLQFLFEYFSETQRNKGNFPGRFSGRQFSNSRSEMNVSTLELGDSALYLCASSLQGDPRGELFFGEGSRLTVL.

The CDR3 loop is CASSPPGQVEQYF. The CDR3 nucleotides are TGTGCCAGTAGTCCACCCGGTCAAGTCGAGCAGTACTTC. V usage is TRBV19 and J usage is TRBJ2-5; D unclear. The tail of the sequence fits TRBJ2-7 better, so the J call may be wrong. The CDR3 is 13 residues long. Germline V CDR1 and CDR2: LNHDA, SQIVND (reference sequence).